This TCR beta chain was documented in a study of T cell responses to AZD1222 COVID-19 vaccine. Whole-study context: The study pooled second doses at about 4 or about 12 weeks.

Germline V CDR1 and CDR2: MNHEY, SVGAGI. This CDR3 is 14 amino acids long. Between the trimmed V and J ends, which lost 0 bases and 4 bases, there was a span of 9 bases. Sequencing was performed with immunoSEQ multiplex PCR; in TCRdb, only in-frame clones are kept and a portion is missing. This sample yields approximately 100,000 clones, of which 86% are seen a single time; 1.4% belongs to the top ten. Study-wide findings and caveats: Among vaccine-associated CD4 TCRs, coverage spanned spike, with dominance at 160-218 and 743-854. The sample set comprised mostly white British donors with more females, and clonal diversity was possibly underestimated. In the spike-specific TCR repertoire, nearly half reportedly target unmutated variant regions.

In the case of this clone: Its antigen is still unknown.

This material consisted of peripheral blood, taken on day 0 of AZD1222 vaccination. This sequence originates from an adult in good health. The chain links TRBV6-5 to TRBJ1-1; possible D gene TRBD1, 5 bases. As DNA, the CDR3 is TGTGCCAGCAGTTACTCGGGCAGGGCCACTGAAGCTTTCTTT. This encodes CASSYSGRATEAFF.